Detailed here is one T cell receptor (beta chain). The antigen is undetermined. CDR3 regions were amplified by Arm-PCR using iRepertoire HTBI primers to build TCR beta libraries. Via MiXCR, TCRdb re-called the multiplex PCR reads, giving one row per CDR3 protein. The table lists 700,000 or so distinct CDR3 sequences, around 32% of them singletons, with around 42% in the top ten. The source of the sample is a study of regulatory T cells in long-lasting Graves disease. Findings and limits, study-wide: Persistent patients shared more public clonotypes (roughly 2,800) than new patients (roughly 1,000). With persistent disease, TRBV28, TRBJ1-2 and TRBJ2-5 were the favored segments. Reduced TCR diversity was observed in persistent Graves' patients versus newly diagnosed patients.

In germline, CDR1 is SGHTA, CDR2 FQGTGA. The CDR3 contains 14 residues. The V end was cut by 5 bases, the J end by 7 bases, with 14 bases between. The time point: persistent/refractory GD, antithyroid drugs over 5 years with positive TRAb. TCR sequences were obtained from RNA taken from PBMCs. EDTA tubes were used for drawing around 9 milliliters of peripheral blood. The V and J genes are TRBV7-3 and TRBJ2-2; D tentatively reads TRBD1 or TRBD2 (5 bases each). The clonotype was recovered from a female donor with Graves disease. The source material was peripheral blood mononuclear cells (PBMCs), sampled when the disease was refractory, from a patient treated with antithyroid drugs. CDR3 coding DNA: TGTGCCAGCAGCCCGACGGGGCCTGGCGGGGAGCTGTTTTTT. Its translation is CASSPTGPGGELFF.